The clone carrying this TCR beta chain was observed a handful of times. Its cognate antigen is unknown. Here the gene names and germline are mouse. The read gets to within 1 residue of the CDR3 end, and the germline J gene fills in the rest. This CDR3 spans 14 amino acids. Trimming removed 5 bases from V and 4 bases from J; junction bases left unmatched: 5. The V gene's germline CDR1 is SNHLY and CDR2 FYNGKV (reference sequence). Generated by immunoSEQ multiplex PCR, the TCRdb table keeps only in-frame clones and is missing some. The sample yields about 3,000 clones, about 50% seen once. The data were taken from a study of tissue T cells after allogeneic stem cell transplantation. The time point was: mouse harvest day 7 after allogeneic transplant. Mouse grafts combined 10^7 T-cell-depleted bone marrow cells with 10^6 splenic CD5+ T cells. Study-level findings and limits: This small cohort was clinically heterogeneous, and sampling depth was a limitation.

Sample: gut tissue. The TCR comes from a female BALB/c mouse given C57BL/6 T cells with graft-versus-host disease after an allogeneic hematopoietic cell transplant. The rearrangement joins TRBV3 to TRBJ2-7, with 10 bases aligning to TRBD1. The CDR3 here is CASSLPGQGYEQYF. CDR3 bases read: TGTGCCAGCAGCCTCCCGGGACAGGGGTATGAACAGTAC. Full variable domain (remainder filled in from reference TRBV3 and TRBJ2-7): GPKVLQIPSHQIIDMGQMVTLNCDPVSNHLYFYWYKQILGQQMEFLVNFYNGKVMEKSKLFKDQFSVERPDGSYFTLKIQPTALEDSAVYFCASSLPGQGYEQYFGPGTRLTVL.